This T cell receptor (beta chain) was recovered during a study of cytomegalovirus exposure and HLA in healthy donors. A word on this clone: The antigen remains undetermined.

Study-wide results and limits: A few of the chains that were CMV-associated were confirmed in vitro to be specific for CMV antigens.

The CDR3 contains 16 residues. V was cut by 4 bases and J by 3 bases, with 16 bases left in between. CDR1 is MNHEY, CDR2 SVGAGI, per germline. The study ran its PCR with 60 Vbeta and 13 Jbeta primers. Generated by immunoSEQ multiplex PCR, the TCRdb table keeps only in-frame clones and is missing some. Here the sample spans approximately 150,000 clones, more than 65% being singletons. This rearrangement joins TRBV6-5 to TRBJ1-3, with D perhaps matching TRBD1 (6 bases). Sequencing was done on a sample of PBMCs. The TCR comes from a man younger than 45 in good health and CMV-seronegative. DNA of the CDR3: TGTGCCAGCAGTTCTTTCCGGGGGGCTGATGGAAACACCATATATTTT. Its translation: CASSSFRGADGNTIYF.